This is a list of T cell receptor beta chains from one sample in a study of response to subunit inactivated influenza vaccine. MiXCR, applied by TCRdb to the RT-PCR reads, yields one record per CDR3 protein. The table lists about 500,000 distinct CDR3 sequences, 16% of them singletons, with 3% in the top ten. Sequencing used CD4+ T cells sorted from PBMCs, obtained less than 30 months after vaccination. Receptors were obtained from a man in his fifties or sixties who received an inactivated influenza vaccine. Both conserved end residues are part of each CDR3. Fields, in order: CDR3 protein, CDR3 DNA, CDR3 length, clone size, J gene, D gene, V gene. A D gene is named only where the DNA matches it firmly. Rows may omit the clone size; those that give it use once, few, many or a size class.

CDR3aa: CSAIQRPGEELFF; CDR3nt: TGCAGTGCCATCCAACGCCCAGGGGAGGAACTGTTTTTT; len: 13; abundance: few; j_gene: TRBJ1-4; d_gene: NA; v_gene: TRBV20-1
CDR3aa: CASSPGTSGGPGREFF; CDR3nt: TGTGCCAGCAGCCCTGGGACTAGCGGGGGGCCAGGTCGGGAGTTCTTC; len: 16; abundance: few; j_gene: TRBJ2-1; d_gene: TRBD2; v_gene: TRBV4-2
CDR3aa: CASSLARADGTDTQYF; CDR3nt: TGTGCCAGCAGTTTAGCAAGGGCAGATGGCACAGATACGCAGTATTTT; len: 16; abundance: few; j_gene: TRBJ2-3; d_gene: NA; v_gene: TRBV28
CDR3aa: CSARRPFPGTDTQYF; CDR3nt: TGCAGTGCCAGACGGCCCTTTCCGGGCACAGATACGCAGTATTTT; len: 15; abundance: few; j_gene: TRBJ2-3; d_gene: NA; v_gene: TRBV20-1
CDR3aa: CASSQDVGGETQYF; CDR3nt: TGCGCCAGCAGCCAAGATGTTGGGGGTGAGACCCAGTACTTC; len: 14; abundance: few; j_gene: TRBJ2-5; d_gene: NA; v_gene: TRBV4-3
CDR3aa: CASSRGQGRTNEKLFF; CDR3nt: TGCGCCAGCAGCCGGGGACAGGGGAGGACTAATGAAAAACTGTTTTTT; len: 16; abundance: NA; j_gene: TRBJ1-4; d_gene: TRBD1; v_gene: TRBV4-3
CDR3aa: CATSREVAGGLNEQFF; CDR3nt: TGTGCCACCAGCAGAGAAGTGGCGGGGGGACTCAATGAGCAGTTCTTC; len: 16; abundance: many; j_gene: TRBJ2-1; d_gene: TRBD2; v_gene: TRBV15
CDR3aa: CSGKTSGGIDTQYF; CDR3nt: TGCAGTGGGAAGACTAGCGGGGGGATAGATACGCAGTATTTT; len: 14; abundance: few; j_gene: TRBJ2-3; d_gene: TRBD2; v_gene: TRBV20-1
CDR3aa: CSVALGIGIQYF; CDR3nt: TGCAGCGTTGCTCTAGGGATAGGCATTCAGTACTTC; len: 12; abundance: few; j_gene: TRBJ2-4; d_gene: NA; v_gene: TRBV29-1
CDR3aa: CASSKQGSREIVSYEQYF; CDR3nt: TGTGCCAGCAGCAAACAGGGCAGCCGGGAGATAGTGTCCTACGAGCAGTACTTC; len: 18; abundance: NA; j_gene: TRBJ2-7; d_gene: NA; v_gene: TRBV21-1
CDR3aa: CASSAVPPPMNTEAFF; CDR3nt: TGTGCCAGCAGTGCCGTCCCTCCCCCTATGAACACTGAAGCTTTCTTT; len: 16; abundance: few; j_gene: TRBJ1-1; d_gene: NA; v_gene: TRBV6-1
CDR3aa: CSASTAQGASYNEQFF; CDR3nt: TGCAGTGCTAGTACAGCACAGGGTGCTTCCTACAATGAGCAGTTCTTC; len: 16; abundance: NA; j_gene: TRBJ2-1; d_gene: NA; v_gene: TRBV20-1
CDR3aa: CASGIPPVILFF; CDR3nt: TGTGCCAGCGGTATTCCCCCGGTAATACTGTTTTTT; len: 12; abundance: once; j_gene: TRBJ1-4; d_gene: NA; v_gene: TRBV6-6
CDR3aa: CASSQDLAFGNSPLHF; CDR3nt: TGCGCCAGCAGCCAAGACTTGGCTTTCGGAAATTCACCCCTCCACTTT; len: 16; abundance: once; j_gene: TRBJ1-6; d_gene: NA; v_gene: TRBV4-1
CDR3aa: CASSPLAGVNQETQYF; CDR3nt: TGTGCCAGCAGCCCTCTAGCGGGGGTCAACCAAGAGACCCAGTACTTC; len: 16; abundance: few; j_gene: TRBJ2-5; d_gene: TRBD2; v_gene: TRBV7-2
CDR3aa: CASRPTVSSYNEQFF; CDR3nt: TGTGCCAGCAGGCCGACAGTCTCCTCCTACAATGAGCAGTTCTTC; len: 15; abundance: many; j_gene: TRBJ2-1; d_gene: NA; v_gene: TRBV7-8
CDR3aa: CASSLGASSFNYGYTF; CDR3nt: TGCGCCAGCAGCTTGGGAGCCTCTTCTTTTAACTATGGCTACACCTTC; len: 16; abundance: NA; j_gene: TRBJ1-2; d_gene: NA; v_gene: TRBV5-1
CDR3aa: CASSSIAGETQYF; CDR3nt: TGTGCCAGCAGCTCAATAGCCGGAGAGACCCAGTACTTC; len: 13; abundance: few; j_gene: TRBJ2-5; d_gene: NA; v_gene: TRBV7-2
CDR3aa: CASSLWRPPYEQYF; CDR3nt: TGCGCCAGCAGTTTATGGAGACCCCCCTACGAGCAGTACTTC; len: 14; abundance: NA; j_gene: TRBJ2-7; d_gene: NA; v_gene: TRBV6-2/TRBV6-3
CDR3aa: CSGRGAQFSHEQYF; CDR3nt: TGCAGTGGAAGGGGGGCCCAATTCTCCCACGAGCAGTACTTC; len: 14; abundance: NA; j_gene: TRBJ2-7; d_gene: NA; v_gene: TRBV20-1
CDR3aa: CSVEFPTSAGFNEQFF; CDR3nt: TGCAGCGTTGAATTCCCGACTAGCGCCGGGTTCAATGAGCAGTTCTTC; len: 16; abundance: NA; j_gene: TRBJ2-1; d_gene: TRBD2; v_gene: TRBV29-1
CDR3aa: CSARPQGKLFF; CDR3nt: TGCAGTGCTAGACCCCAAGGAAAACTGTTTTTT; len: 11; abundance: few; j_gene: TRBJ1-4; d_gene: NA; v_gene: TRBV20-1
CDR3aa: CASSSDGYGYTF; CDR3nt: TGTGCCAGCAGTTCGGACGGCTATGGCTACACCTTC; len: 12; abundance: many; j_gene: TRBJ1-2; d_gene: NA; v_gene: TRBV12-3/TRBV12-4
CDR3aa: CASSAPGGVPTQYF; CDR3nt: TGTGCCAGCAGTGCTCCCGGGGGAGTTCCTACGCAGTATTTT; len: 14; abundance: NA; j_gene: TRBJ2-3; d_gene: NA; v_gene: TRBV6-1
CDR3aa: CASSLGGTELETQYF; CDR3nt: TGTGCCAGCAGCTTAGGAGGGACAGAGTTGGAGACCCAGTACTTC; len: 15; abundance: NA; j_gene: TRBJ2-5; d_gene: TRBD1; v_gene: TRBV7-6
CDR3aa: CASSYEGYEQYF; CDR3nt: TGTGCCAGCAGCTATGAGGGTTACGAGCAGTACTTC; len: 12; abundance: NA; j_gene: TRBJ2-7; d_gene: NA; v_gene: TRBV7-2
CDR3aa: CAWSPGGSTINEQFF; CDR3nt: TGTGCCTGGAGTCCTGGGGGCAGTACCATCAATGAGCAGTTCTTC; len: 15; abundance: NA; j_gene: TRBJ2-1; d_gene: NA; v_gene: TRBV30
CDR3aa: CASSLWTGGFNEQFF; CDR3nt: TGTGCCAGCAGTTTATGGACAGGGGGCTTCAATGAGCAGTTCTTC; len: 15; abundance: few; j_gene: TRBJ2-1; d_gene: TRBD1; v_gene: TRBV12-3/TRBV12-4
CDR3aa: CASSQDGQGHQPQHF; CDR3nt: TGCGCCAGCAGCCAAGACGGACAGGGGCATCAGCCCCAGCATTTT; len: 15; abundance: NA; j_gene: TRBJ1-5; d_gene: TRBD1; v_gene: TRBV4-3
CDR3aa: CASSRRGYEQYF; CDR3nt: TGTGCCAGCAGCCGAAGGGGGTACGAGCAGTACTTC; len: 12; abundance: many; j_gene: TRBJ2-7; d_gene: NA; v_gene: TRBV28
CDR3aa: CASSPSSDSSVKNIQYF; CDR3nt: TGTGCCAGCAGTCCATCGTCCGACTCGTCCGTCAAAAACATTCAGTACTTC; len: 17; abundance: NA; j_gene: TRBJ2-4; d_gene: NA; v_gene: TRBV28
CDR3aa: CASSLDRALYNEQFF; CDR3nt: TGTGCCAGCAGTCTTGACAGGGCCCTCTACAATGAGCAGTTCTTC; len: 15; abundance: NA; j_gene: TRBJ2-1; d_gene: TRBD1; v_gene: TRBV12-3/TRBV12-4
CDR3aa: CSVEVNTNTEAFF; CDR3nt: TGCAGCGTTGAAGTTAACACCAACACTGAAGCTTTCTTT; len: 13; abundance: many; j_gene: TRBJ1-1; d_gene: NA; v_gene: TRBV29-1
CDR3aa: CASSQESGSWFNEQFF; CDR3nt: TGCGCCAGCAGCCAAGAAAGCGGGAGCTGGTTCAATGAGCAGTTCTTC; len: 16; abundance: few; j_gene: TRBJ2-1; d_gene: TRBD2; v_gene: TRBV4-3
CDR3aa: CAWTLANYGYTF; CDR3nt: TGTGCCTGGACACTCGCTAACTATGGCTACACCTTC; len: 12; abundance: few; j_gene: TRBJ1-2; d_gene: NA; v_gene: TRBV30
CDR3aa: CASKSERVTSYNEQFF; CDR3nt: TGTGCCAGCAAGTCGGAGCGGGTCACCTCCTACAATGAGCAGTTCTTC; len: 16; abundance: few; j_gene: TRBJ2-1; d_gene: NA; v_gene: TRBV27
CDR3aa: CASSLSGTSGSNEQFF; CDR3nt: TGTGCCAGCAGTTTGAGCGGGACTAGCGGGAGTAATGAGCAGTTCTTC; len: 16; abundance: NA; j_gene: TRBJ2-1; d_gene: TRBD2; v_gene: TRBV11-3
CDR3aa: CASLTLAKNIQYF; CDR3nt: TGTGCCAGCCTGACCTTAGCCAAAAACATTCAGTACTTC; len: 13; abundance: few; j_gene: TRBJ2-4; d_gene: NA; v_gene: TRBV11-2
CDR3aa: CASSPGQGAGYEQYF; CDR3nt: TGTGCCAGCTCACCCGGACAGGGGGCAGGTTACGAGCAGTACTTC; len: 15; abundance: NA; j_gene: TRBJ2-7; d_gene: TRBD1; v_gene: TRBV18
CDR3aa: CTFRGRAWNEQFF; CDR3nt: TGCACCTTTAGAGGGAGGGCATGGAATGAGCAGTTCTTC; len: 13; abundance: many; j_gene: TRBJ2-1; d_gene: TRBD2; v_gene: TRBV29-1
CDR3aa: CASSYSRGETQYF; CDR3nt: TGTGCCAGCAGTTACTCGCGGGGGGAGACCCAGTACTTC; len: 13; abundance: NA; j_gene: TRBJ2-5; d_gene: TRBD2; v_gene: TRBV6-5
CDR3aa: CSVALAERHTDTQYF; CDR3nt: TGCAGCGTTGCTCTAGCGGAGAGACACACAGATACGCAGTATTTT; len: 15; abundance: NA; j_gene: TRBJ2-3; d_gene: TRBD2; v_gene: TRBV29-1
CDR3aa: CASSQLGPGANVLTF; CDR3nt: TGTGCCAGCAGCCAACTCGGTCCTGGGGCCAACGTCCTGACTTTC; len: 15; abundance: NA; j_gene: TRBJ2-6; d_gene: NA; v_gene: TRBV14
CDR3aa: CSATGLAGNTGELFF; CDR3nt: TGCAGTGCTACGGGACTAGCGGGGAACACCGGGGAGCTGTTTTTT; len: 15; abundance: NA; j_gene: TRBJ2-2; d_gene: TRBD2; v_gene: TRBV20-1
CDR3aa: CASSKGRSGFGFF; CDR3nt: TGTGCCAGCAGCAAGGGCCGCTCGGGGTTTGGGTTCTTC; len: 13; abundance: NA; j_gene: TRBJ2-1; d_gene: NA; v_gene: TRBV12-3/TRBV12-4
CDR3aa: CASSPLGFSGTQNTGELFF; CDR3nt: TGTGCCAGCTCACCACTAGGCTTCAGCGGGACCCAGAACACCGGGGAGCTGTTTTTT; len: 19; abundance: NA; j_gene: TRBJ2-2; d_gene: TRBD2; v_gene: TRBV18
CDR3aa: CASSLGGGTKNIQYF; CDR3nt: TGTGCCAGCAGCTTAGGAGGGGGAACCAAAAACATTCAGTACTTC; len: 15; abundance: NA; j_gene: TRBJ2-4; d_gene: NA; v_gene: TRBV7-6
CDR3aa: CASSVSGSPGETQYF; CDR3nt: TGTGCCAGCAGCGTATCGGGGTCCCCAGGCGAGACCCAGTACTTC; len: 15; abundance: NA; j_gene: TRBJ2-5; d_gene: NA; v_gene: TRBV9
CDR3aa: CATTGVGEQYF; CDR3nt: TGTGCCACCACAGGGGTCGGCGAGCAGTACTTC; len: 11; abundance: NA; j_gene: TRBJ2-7; d_gene: TRBD1; v_gene: TRBV3-1
CDR3aa: CASSLAWSGRGYEQYF; CDR3nt: TGTGCCAGCAGCTTGGCCTGGTCAGGGCGAGGCTACGAGCAGTACTTC; len: 16; abundance: NA; j_gene: TRBJ2-7; d_gene: NA; v_gene: TRBV5-6
CDR3aa: CSAPRRPEYSEQFF; CDR3nt: TGCAGTGCCCCTCGCAGGCCCGAGTACAGTGAGCAGTTCTTC; len: 14; abundance: NA; j_gene: TRBJ2-1; d_gene: NA; v_gene: TRBV20-1
CDR3aa: CASSPRTLYSPLHF; CDR3nt: TGTGCCAGCAGCCCCAGGACCTTGTATTCACCCCTCCACTTT; len: 14; abundance: few; j_gene: TRBJ1-6; d_gene: NA; v_gene: TRBV11-1
CDR3aa: CSVDGSRNNYGYTF; CDR3nt: TGCAGCGTTGACGGTTCGCGGAATAACTATGGCTACACCTTC; len: 14; abundance: NA; j_gene: TRBJ1-2; d_gene: NA; v_gene: TRBV29-1
CDR3aa: CASSILAGGEQYF; CDR3nt: TGTGCCAGCAGTATCCTAGCGGGGGGCGAGCAGTACTTC; len: 13; abundance: few; j_gene: TRBJ2-7; d_gene: TRBD2; v_gene: TRBV6-1
CDR3aa: CASRGVNAGNTIYF; CDR3nt: TGTGCCAGCAGGGGGGTGAACGCTGGAAACACCATATATTTT; len: 14; abundance: NA; j_gene: TRBJ1-3; d_gene: NA; v_gene: TRBV6-1